These 2 T cell receptor beta chains originate from one sample sequenced in a study of liver allograft versus peripheral blood T cells. Overall study context: The authors compared T cell receptor repertoires in transplanted livers with those in the peripheral blood of recipients.

TCRdb fed the reads into MiXCR, producing one record per CDR3 protein. The table includes 5,000 to 6,500 distinct CDR3 sequences, approximately 16% detected once. All receptors derive from a human patient who had a liver transplant. The T cells may partly be graft donor cells.

The V and J genes are TRBV6-1 and TRBJ1-1, with D possibly being TRBD1 (5 bases). The CDR3 is made up of 14 amino acids. Trimming removed 1 base at V and 4 bases at J, with 10 bases between. Germline lookup yields CDR1 MNHNS and CDR2 SASEGT. CDR3 DNA: TGTGCCAGCAGTGAAGAGGGCGGGGGCACTGAAGCTTTCTTT. This codes for CASSEEGGGTEAFF.

A few counts support this clonotype. The chain combines TRBV27 with TRBJ1-1; a possible D gene is TRBD1 (6 bases). Germline V gene sequence: CDR1 MNHEY, CDR2 SMNVEV (reference sequence). Trimming shortened V by 4 bases and J by 6 bases, and 15 bases separated the two germline ends. This CDR3 has 14 residues. As DNA, the CDR3 is TGTGCCAGCAGTTATGGGGGCGATTTGGCTGAAGCTTTCTTT. Encoded protein: CASSYGGDLAEAFF.